These 17 T cell receptor beta chains originate from one sample sequenced in a study of blood T cell repertoires in COVID-19 (dated by TCRdb to the early 2020s). The library was prepared using the immunoSEQ multiplex PCR assay. Entries here come from immuneACCESS through TCRdb and include only in-frame sequences with V and J called. Some clones fail to appear in such tables; in the studies checked, an unresolved V gene covers under half of the shortfall, and the cause of the remainder is unknown. Here the sample has 300,000 to 500,000 clones; over 75% occur a single time. Of the sample, about 2.1% falls within the top ten clones. The sample was PBMCs or T cells enriched from blood (not recorded which). The receptors here all came from a woman aged 40 to 50 with acute COVID-19.

The V gene is TRBV7-9, the J gene TRBJ2-5; 8 nucleotides match TRBD1. CDR1 and CDR2 from the germline V gene are SEHNR and FQNEAQ (reference sequence). The V and J ends lost 1 base and 5 bases, in that order; junction bases with no gene match: 6. The CDR3 is 15 residues long. DNA of the CDR3: TGTGCCAGCAGCTTAGGGGCAGGGGGCCTGGAGACCCAGTACTTC. The encoded protein is CASSLGAGGLETQYF. Full variable domain (remainder filled in from reference TRBV7-9 and TRBJ2-5): DTGVSQNPRHKITKRGQNVTFRCDPISEHNRLYWYRQTLGQGPEFLTYFQNEAQLEKSRLLSDRFSAERPKGSFSTLEIQRTEQGDSAMYLCASSLGAGGLETQYFGPGTRLLVL.

The J gene is TRBJ1-2, the V gene TRBV14; possible D gene TRBD1, 6 bases. CDR3 size: 13 residues. V lost 5 bases and J lost 4, with 11 bases in between. Germline lookup yields CDR1 SGHDN and CDR2 FVKESK. The CDR3 protein is CASSKQGIYGYTF. The CDR3 nucleotides read TGTGCCAGCAGCAAACAGGGTATCTATGGCTACACCTTC.

This chain joins TRBV5-3 and TRBJ2-5; 8 nucleotides match TRBD1. TRBV5-3 is filed as an ORF, its function uncertain. This CDR3 spans 16 amino acids. The V segment lost 9 bases and the J segment 8 bases; nucleotides outside the gene matches: 21. CDR3: CANPIVEDRDFGTQYF. CDR3 coding DNA: TGTGCCAACCCAATCGTCGAGGACAGGGACTTTGGTACCCAGTACTTC.

The chain links TRBV4-1 to TRBJ2-1; 9 bases align to TRBD2. V trimming: 4 bases; J trimming: 4 bases; junction bases outside the gene matches: 5. Germline lookup yields CDR1 MGHRA and CDR2 YSYEKL. CDR3 length: 15 amino acids. In DNA form, the CDR3 reads TGCGCCAGCAGCCCCTCCCTAGCGGGGTACAATGAGCAGTTCTTC. Translating it yields CASSPSLAGYNEQFF.

The chain is built from TRBV27 and TRBJ2-7; 10 nucleotides match TRBD1. Germline loops: CDR1 MNHEY, CDR2 SMNVEV (reference sequence). V lost 5 bases to trimming and J lost 9 bases; unmatched junction nucleotides: 13. This CDR3 contains 15 residues. Here the CDR3 DNA reads TGTGCCAGCAGTCCGCGACTTGGACAGGGGGGTGTGCAGTACTTC. Translation: CASSPRLGQGGVQYF.

This clone was seen just once. V and J are TRBV7-9 and TRBJ2-3, with TRBD2 matching over 11 bases. Germline-derived CDR1 and CDR2 are SEHNR and FQNEAQ (reference sequence). The CDR3 runs to 18 residues. Trimming removed 5 bases from V and 6 bases from J; junction bases left unmatched: 16. The CDR3 region is CASSTLPSGGLPVDTQYF. The CDR3 DNA follows: TGTGCCAGCAGCACCCTCCCTAGCGGGGGGTTGCCTGTGGATACGCAGTATTTT.

The chain has TRBV30 and TRBJ1-6, with 7 bases lining up with TRBD1. The CDR3 runs to 15 residues. V gave up 2 bases and J gave up 10 bases; unmatched junction bases: 11. The V gene's germline CDR1 is GTSNPN and CDR2 SVGIG (reference sequence). The CDR3 DNA reads TGTGCCTGGAGTAGGGTAAGGGGGCTGAACTCACCCCTCCACTTT. This codes for CAWSRVRGLNSPLHF.

Note on this clone: Distinct nucleotide sequences in the sample also encode this CDR3. This sequence joins TRBV30 and TRBJ1-5; D not resolved. Germline CDR1 is GTSNPN and CDR2 is SVGIG (reference sequence). With 0 bases removed from V and 4 bases from J, the gap between germline ends came to 7 bases. The CDR3 has 13 amino acids. In nucleotides, the CDR3 is TGTGCCTGGAGTGTAACGGGGAATCAGCCCCAGCATTTT. It translates to CAWSVTGNQPQHF.

The V gene is TRBV2, the J gene TRBJ1-6; 11 nucleotides line up with TRBD1. CDR3 length equals 15 residues. Germline CDR1 is SNHLY and CDR2 is FYNNEI. V lost 4 bases, J lost 4 bases, and 0 bases stayed unmatched. As DNA, the CDR3 is TGTGCCAGCAGTGGGGACAGGGGGTATAATTCACCCCTCCACTTT. Encoded protein: CASSGDRGYNSPLHF.

This clone occurred once. The DNA of the CDR3 is TGTGCCAGCAGCTTAGAAGGGGCAGGGTCTCAGCCCCAGCATTTT. This gives the protein CASSLEGAGSQPQHF. This chain joins TRBV7-9 and TRBJ1-5, with D maybe TRBD1 (5 bases). There are 15 residues in the CDR3. V dropped 1 base and J dropped 6 bases, with 13 bases sitting between them. Germline loops: CDR1 SEHNR, CDR2 FQNEAQ (reference sequence).

The J gene is TRBJ2-2, the V gene TRBV5-1; unclear D gene. This CDR3 region has 14 residues. V lost 2 bases to trimming and J lost 6 bases, with 11 bases between them. The germline V gene has CDR1 SGHRS and CDR2 YFSETQ. The CDR3 loop reads CASSLTSTPGELFF. In DNA form, the CDR3 reads TGCGCCAGCAGCTTAACATCAACGCCCGGGGAGCTGTTTTTT.

CDR3 in amino acids: CASYSAENEKLFF. Here the CDR3 DNA reads TGTGCCAGCTATAGCGCTGAAAATGAAAAACTGTTTTTT. The chain employs TRBV2 and TRBJ1-4; D is unresolved. CDR1 and CDR2 (germline): SNHLY, FYNNEI. The V gene lost 8 bases and the J gene lost 5 bases, with 12 bases spanning the gap. The CDR3 covers 13 residues.

A remark on this clone: This sample also contains other DNA sequences that code for the same CDR3. This rearrangement joins TRBV7-9 to TRBJ2-5; D is possibly TRBD1 (6 bases). The CDR3 runs 14 residues. Germline CDR1 and CDR2: SEHNR and FQNEAQ (reference sequence). Trimming stripped 1 base from V and 1 base from J, with 7 bases between. As DNA, the CDR3 is TGTGCCAGCAGCTTAGGGACAGCCCAAGAGACCCAGTACTTC. This encodes CASSLGTAQETQYF.

The chain uses TRBV30 and TRBJ1-1, with D tentatively TRBD1 (6 bases). The length of the CDR3 is 14 residues. V was cut by 8 bases and J by 4 bases, with 20 bases left in between. Germline V gene lookup returns CDR1 GTSNPN and CDR2 SVGIG (reference sequence). The CDR3, as DNA: TGTGCCAGCACTGGTCAGGGGCTGGGCACTGAAGCTTTCTTT. It is translated as CASTGQGLGTEAFF.

CDR3 in DNA: TGTGCCAGCAGCGGGACAGCCTATGGCTACACCTTC. It codes for CASSGTAYGYTF. This chain links TRBV2 with TRBJ1-2, with 7 bases identical to TRBD1. The germline gives CDR1 SNHLY, CDR2 FYNNEI. The V segment lost 6 bases and the J segment 4 bases; nucleotides outside the gene matches: 2. The length of the CDR3 is 12 residues.

The chain employs TRBV3-1 (or the pseudogene TRBV3-2) and TRBJ2-3, with D unresolved. Germline V CDR1 and CDR2: LGHDT, YNNKEL (reference sequence). The V and J ends lost 2 bases and 2 bases respectively, with 17 bases between them. The CDR3 spans 17 residues. The CDR3 DNA reads as TGTGCCAGCAGCCAACTACCTACCCTCGAAGCCACAGATACGCAGTATTTT. This translates into CASSQLPTLEATDTQYF.

This sequence joins TRBV15 and TRBJ2-4; TRBD2 is a possible D gene (5 bases). From germline, CDR1 is LNHNV and CDR2 YYDKDF (reference sequence). Trimming took off 0 bases at V and 1 base at J, with 16 bases between the two ends. The CDR3 length is 18 residues. The CDR3 here is CATSRDNSGWEAKNIQYF. DNA for the CDR3: TGTGCCACCAGCAGAGATAATTCCGGGTGGGAGGCCAAAAACATTCAGTACTTC.